The TCR beta chain under discussion was sequenced for a study of shared clonotypes between healthy human individuals. V was shortened by 3 bases and J by 5 bases, with 14 bases between the two germline ends. Germline loops: CDR1 MGHRA, CDR2 YSYEKL. This CDR3 region has 16 residues. The data were produced by immunoSEQ multiplex PCR, yet TCRdb's version contains in-frame clones alone and is incomplete. This sample has 2 million to 2.5 million clones, with nearly 97% found just once. The origin of this receptor is a man between 18 and 29 years old in good health. Material: naive CD4+ T cells sorted from blood. Sample subset: CD45RA+ positively selected. J is TRBJ1-6 and V is TRBV4-1; D not resolved. The CDR3 DNA is TGCGCCAGCAGCCATCCCGTGGACGCCAATAATTCACCCCTCCACTTT. Encoded protein: CASSHPVDANNSPLHF.